This entry is about one T cell receptor (beta chain). Antigen: not known. The junction departs from germline at one end; a sequencing error may be responsible. The template was RNA from unsorted bulk tissue. This sample is part of a study of tumor and adjacent non-tumor tissue in lung cancer. Study details: Each sample yielded millions of productive TCRbeta reads on average. Study findings and constraints: Normal lung showed higher cumulative top 100 clone frequency than tumor. TCR diversity was significantly greater in tumor than normal lung tissue.

Three rounds of nested PCR, following a modified ARM-PCR protocol, produced the TCRbeta library. TCRdb re-called the multiplex PCR reads through MiXCR, storing one row per CDR3 protein. This sample has about 93,000 distinct CDR3 sequences, with approximately 65% found just once. Germline values: CDR1 MNHEY, CDR2 SVGAGI. CDR3 length: 17 residues. The clonotype was recovered from a man aged 55 to 70 with non-small cell lung cancer. This chain joins TRBV6-5 and TRBJ2-1; tentatively, D is TRBD1 (5 bases). The sequencing sample was made of lung tumor tissue. The DNA of the CDR3 is TGTGCCAGCAGTTACTCGGGTGGCTCAGGGATCAGCAATAAGCAGATCTTC. It encodes CASSYSGGSGISNKQIF.